The clone carrying this TCR beta chain was seen more than once but under ten times. The data derive from a study of blood T cell repertoires in COVID-19. As for the study in general: Sample material is recorded as cDNA or gDNA derived from T cells, B-cell-depleted T cells, or PBMCs.

Clones were sequenced by immunoSEQ multiplex PCR, and TCRdb holds only the in-frame ones, with some missing. The sample includes about 160,000 clones, approximately 84% seen only once; the top ten take roughly 7.5%. The receptor comes from a man aged 35-49 years who had recovered from COVID-19. What was sequenced was peripheral blood.

The chain's CDR3 is CSAPGSAEQYF. CDR3 in DNA: TGCAGTGCTCCGGGGAGTGCCGAGCAGTACTTC. The chain employs TRBV20-1 and TRBJ2-7; D is perhaps TRBD2 (5 bases). Germline CDR1 DFQATT, CDR2 SNEGSKA (reference sequence). The CDR3 covers 11 residues. Trimming removed 5 bases from V and 6 bases from J, with 11 bases in between.